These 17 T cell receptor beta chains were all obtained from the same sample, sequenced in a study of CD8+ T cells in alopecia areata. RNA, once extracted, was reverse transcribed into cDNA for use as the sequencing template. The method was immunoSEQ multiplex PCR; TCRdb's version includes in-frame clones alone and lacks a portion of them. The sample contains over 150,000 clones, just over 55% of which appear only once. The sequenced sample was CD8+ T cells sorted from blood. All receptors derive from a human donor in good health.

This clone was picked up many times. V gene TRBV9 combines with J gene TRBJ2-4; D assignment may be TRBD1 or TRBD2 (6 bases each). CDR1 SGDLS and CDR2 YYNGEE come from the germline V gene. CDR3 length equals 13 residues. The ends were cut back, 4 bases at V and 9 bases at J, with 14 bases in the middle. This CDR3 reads CASSNPGATIQYF. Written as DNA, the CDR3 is TGTGCCAGCAGCAACCCGGGGGCTACCATTCAGTACTTC.

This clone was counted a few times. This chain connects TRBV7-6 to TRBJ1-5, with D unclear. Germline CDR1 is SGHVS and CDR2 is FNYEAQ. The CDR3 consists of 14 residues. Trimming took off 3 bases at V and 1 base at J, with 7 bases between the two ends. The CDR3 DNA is TGTGCCAGCAGCTTGGATGGAAGCAATCAGCCCCAGCATTTT. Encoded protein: CASSLDGSNQPQHF. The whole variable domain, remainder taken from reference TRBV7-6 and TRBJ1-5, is GAGVSQSPRYKVTKRGQDVALRCDPISGHVSLYWYRQALGQGPEFLTYFNYEAQQDKSGLPNDRFSAERPEGSISTLTIQRTEQRDSAMYRCASSLDGSNQPQHFGDGTRLSIL.

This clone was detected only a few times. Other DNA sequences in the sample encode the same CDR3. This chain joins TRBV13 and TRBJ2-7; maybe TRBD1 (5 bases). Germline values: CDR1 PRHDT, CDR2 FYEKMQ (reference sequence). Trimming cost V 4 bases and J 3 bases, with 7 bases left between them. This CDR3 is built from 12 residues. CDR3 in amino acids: CASSSDSYEQYF. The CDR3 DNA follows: TGTGCCAGCAGCTCCGACAGCTACGAGCAGTACTTC.

As DNA, the CDR3 is TGTGCCAGCAGCAAATCACAGGAGTCTGGGGCCAACGTCCTGACTTTC. Encoded protein: CASSKSQESGANVLTF. V and J are TRBV13 and TRBJ2-6, with D perhaps TRBD1 (5 bases). Per the germline V gene, CDR1 is PRHDT and CDR2 is FYEKMQ (reference sequence). The CDR3 extends over 16 amino acids. V was pared by 5 bases and J by 1 base, with 12 bases between.

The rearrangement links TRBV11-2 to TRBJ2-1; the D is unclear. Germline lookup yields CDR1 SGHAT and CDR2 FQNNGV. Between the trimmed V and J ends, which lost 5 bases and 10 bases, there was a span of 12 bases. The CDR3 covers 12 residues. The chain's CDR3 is CASSGLGYEQFF. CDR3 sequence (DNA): TGTGCCAGCAGCGGATTGGGATACGAGCAGTTCTTC.

The CDR3 DNA follows: TGTGCCAGCAGTCGACAGGGGTATTCCTACAATGAGCAGTTCTTC. Protein: CASSRQGYSYNEQFF. The chain couples TRBV6-5 to TRBJ2-1; TRBD1 matches at 8 bases. The CDR3 consists of 15 residues. Looked up from germline, CDR1 is MNHEY and CDR2 is SVGAGI. V dropped 5 bases and J dropped 1; count of bases not matched to a gene: 4.

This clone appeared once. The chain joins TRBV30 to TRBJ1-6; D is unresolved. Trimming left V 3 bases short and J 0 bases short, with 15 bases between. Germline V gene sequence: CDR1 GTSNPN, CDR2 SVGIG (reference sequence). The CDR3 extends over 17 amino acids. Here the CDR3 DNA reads TGTGCCTGGAGATCCAACTTTGAAGTCTCCTATAATTCACCCCTCCACTTT. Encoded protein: CAWRSNFEVSYNSPLHF. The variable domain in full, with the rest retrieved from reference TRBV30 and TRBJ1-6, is SQTIHQWPATLVQPVGSPLSLECTVEGTSNPNLYWYRQAAGRGLQLLFYSVGIGQISSEVPQNLSASRPQDRQFILSSKKLLLSDSGFYLCAWRSNFEVSYNSPLHFGNGTRLTVT.

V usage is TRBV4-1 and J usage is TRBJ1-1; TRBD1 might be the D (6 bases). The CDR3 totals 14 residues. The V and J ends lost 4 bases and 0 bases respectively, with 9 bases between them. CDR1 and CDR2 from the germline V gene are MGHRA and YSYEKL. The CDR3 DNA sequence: TGCGCCAGCAGCCCGGGGACACTGAACACTGAAGCTTTCTTT. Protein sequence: CASSPGTLNTEAFF.

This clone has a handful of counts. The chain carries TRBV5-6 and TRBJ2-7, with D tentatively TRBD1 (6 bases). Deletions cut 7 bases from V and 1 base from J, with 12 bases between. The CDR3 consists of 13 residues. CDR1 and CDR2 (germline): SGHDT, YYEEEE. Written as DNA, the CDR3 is TGTGCCAGCCGAACAGGGAGTTCCTACGAGCAGTACTTC. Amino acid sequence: CASRTGSSYEQYF.

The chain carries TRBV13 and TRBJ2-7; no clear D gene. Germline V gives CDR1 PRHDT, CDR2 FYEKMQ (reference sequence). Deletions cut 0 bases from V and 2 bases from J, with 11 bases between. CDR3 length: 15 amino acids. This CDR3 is CASSLGPLPTYEQYF. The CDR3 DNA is TGTGCCAGCAGCTTAGGCCCCCTCCCTACCTACGAGCAGTACTTC.

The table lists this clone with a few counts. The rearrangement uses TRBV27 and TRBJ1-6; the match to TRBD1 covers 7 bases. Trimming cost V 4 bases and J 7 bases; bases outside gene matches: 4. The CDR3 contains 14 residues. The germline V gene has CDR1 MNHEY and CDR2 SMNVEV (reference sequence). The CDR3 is CASSYRGWNSPLHF. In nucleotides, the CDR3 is TGTGCCAGCAGTTACAGGGGTTGGAATTCACCCCTCCACTTT.

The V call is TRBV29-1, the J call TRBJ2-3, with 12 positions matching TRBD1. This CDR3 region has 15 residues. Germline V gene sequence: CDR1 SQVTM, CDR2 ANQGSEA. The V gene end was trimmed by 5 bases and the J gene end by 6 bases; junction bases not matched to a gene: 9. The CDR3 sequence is CSVFGTGQGADTQYF. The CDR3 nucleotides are TGCAGCGTTTTTGGCACGGGACAGGGGGCTGATACGCAGTATTTT.

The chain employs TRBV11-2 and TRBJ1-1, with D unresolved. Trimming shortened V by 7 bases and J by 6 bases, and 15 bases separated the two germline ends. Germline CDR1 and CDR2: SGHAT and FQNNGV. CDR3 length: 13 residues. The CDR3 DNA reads TGTGCCAGCACCCCGGACGTTGCACCTGAAGCTTTCTTT. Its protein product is CASTPDVAPEAFF.

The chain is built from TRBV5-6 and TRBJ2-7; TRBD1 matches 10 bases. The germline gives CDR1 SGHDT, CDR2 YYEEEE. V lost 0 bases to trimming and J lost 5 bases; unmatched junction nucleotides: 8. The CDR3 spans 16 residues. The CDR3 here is CASSLVNAGQGHEQYF. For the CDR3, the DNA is TGTGCCAGCAGCTTGGTGAACGCGGGACAGGGGCACGAGCAGTACTTC.

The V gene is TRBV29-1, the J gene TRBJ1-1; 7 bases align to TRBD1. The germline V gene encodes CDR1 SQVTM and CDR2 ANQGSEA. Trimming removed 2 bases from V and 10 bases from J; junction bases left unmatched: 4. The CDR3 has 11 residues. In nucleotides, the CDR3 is TGCAGCGTTGAATACCAGGGGGGAGCTTTCTTT. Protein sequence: CSVEYQGGAFF.

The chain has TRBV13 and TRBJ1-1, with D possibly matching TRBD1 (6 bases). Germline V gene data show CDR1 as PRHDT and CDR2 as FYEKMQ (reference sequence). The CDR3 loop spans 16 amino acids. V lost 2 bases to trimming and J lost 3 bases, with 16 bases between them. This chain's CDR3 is CASSLKSWGAYTEAFF. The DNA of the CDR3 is TGTGCCAGCAGCTTAAAAAGCTGGGGGGCGTACACTGAAGCTTTCTTT.

Here the CDR3 DNA reads TGCAGCTCATCCAACGGCAAGGAGATAGTCTACAATGAGCAGTTCTTC. Protein product: CSSSNGKEIVYNEQFF. The chain carries TRBV29-1 and TRBJ2-1; D uncertain. The germline V and J ends were trimmed by 8 bases and 3 bases, with 23 bases remaining between them. CDR1 and CDR2 (germline): SQVTM, ANQGSEA. This CDR3 has 16 residues.